The sequence of this T cell receptor beta chain was determined in a study of blood T cell repertoires in COVID-19. The overall study: PBMCs, B-cell-depleted T cells, or T cells provided the cDNA or gDNA that made up the material.

Assay used: immunoSEQ multiplex PCR; TCRdb lists only in-frame clones, some missing. The sample has fewer than 300,000 clones; more than 90% are singletons. The CDR3 consists of 13 residues. Between the trimmed V and J ends, which lost 7 bases and 5 bases, there was a span of 16 bases. Looked up from germline, CDR1 is SQVTM and CDR2 is ANQGSEA. The V and J genes are TRBV29-1 and TRBJ2-3, with D possibly being TRBD2 (6 bases). This sequence originates from a person aged 18-30 years with COVID-19, enrolled during active disease. Specimen: peripheral blood. The CDR3 bases are TGCAGCGCCCGGGGGACGAGGGGAGATACGCAGTATTTT. It specifies CSARGTRGDTQYF.